This T cell receptor beta chain originates from a study of cytomegalovirus exposure and HLA in healthy donors. Broader study findings: CMV serostatus was the only immune exposure information that was available.

The CDR3 is made up of 16 amino acids. Germline V CDR1 and CDR2: SGHDN, FVKESK. V was cut by 2 bases and J by 6 bases, with 18 bases left in between. Primers included in the PCR were 60 Vbeta and 13 Jbeta primers. Data came from immunoSEQ multiplex PCR; TCRdb stores just in-frame clones and leaves some out. The sample has some 110,000 clones; less than 80% are singletons. As for this clone: Antigen unknown.

This TCR came from a woman in her 30s in good health and CMV-seronegative. The V gene is TRBV14, the J gene TRBJ2-3; a weak D match, TRBD2 (6 bases). Source material: PBMCs. CDR3 bases: TGTGCCAGCAGCCAAATGAGGCGGGGAGCCGGGGATACGCAGTATTTT. Translation gives CASSQMRRGAGDTQYF.